The TCR beta chain described here comes from a study of response to subunit inactivated influenza vaccine. This CDR3 contains 14 residues. V dropped 7 bases and J dropped 2; count of bases not matched to a gene: 7. From germline, CDR1 is MNHNS and CDR2 SASEGT. TCRdb called the RT-PCR reads again in MiXCR, with one record for every CDR3 protein. The sample contains 600,000 to 850,000 distinct CDR3 sequences, less than 15% of which appear only once. Study conclusions and caveats: The authors proposed limited new T cell recruitment per seasonal influenza vaccination.

A word on this clonotype: Its antigen is not known.

Here the sequenced sample was PBMCs from blood, taken about 14 days before vaccination. The chain joins TRBV6-1 to TRBJ2-7; 8 bases align to TRBD1. The receptor was derived from a man aged 45-65 years who received an inactivated influenza vaccine. In nucleotides, the CDR3 is TGTGCCAGCACCCGGACAGGGCCCACCTACGAGCAGTACTTC. Its protein is CASTRTGPTYEQYF.